One sample yielded the 12 T cell receptor beta chains listed below, sequenced in a study of spatial heterogeneity in lung cancer. General observations from the study: Counts that tracked tumor mutation counts were those of expanded intratumoral alpha and beta TCRs.

What these receptors recognize is not known. TCRdb reprocessed the 5' RACE reads with MiXCR, giving one entry per CDR3 protein. This table has 13,000 to 15,000 distinct CDR3 sequences, over 3.5% appearing once. Stated time point: sample taken at primary tumor resection. The sample was lung tumor tissue, taken at surgery. The receptors originated from a female donor with early-stage non-small cell lung cancer.

This clonotype was observed a handful of times. Within a library made for alpha chains, this beta chain is off target, and its count is uninformative. DNA for the CDR3: TGTGCCAGCAGCTTAGATATAGCGGGGGACCAAGAGACCCAGTACTTC. This gives the protein CASSLDIAGDQETQYF. The chain employs TRBV7-8 and TRBJ2-5; 9 nucleotides match TRBD2. The CDR3 contains 16 residues. Germline V gives CDR1 SGHVS, CDR2 FQNEAQ. V lost 1 base to trimming and J lost 0 bases; unmatched junction nucleotides: 3.

The sample holds many counts of this clonotype. This beta chain turned up in a library designed for alpha chains; as an off-target read, its abundance says little. This chain links TRBV12-3 or TRBV12-4 with TRBJ2-5; 9 bases agree with TRBD2. This CDR3 region has 16 residues. Unmatched junction bases numbered 16, after V lost 5 bases and J lost 9 bases. This chain's CDR3 is CASSPRQGLASRAQYF. In DNA, the CDR3 is TGTGCCAGCAGTCCCAGGCAGGGACTAGCCTCTAGAGCCCAGTACTTC.

This clonotype was counted ten times or more. This beta chain is an unintended read in a library built for alpha chains; its size means little. This CDR3 is CASSLGHSSYEQYF. Here the CDR3 DNA reads TGCGCCAGCAGCTTGGGACACAGCTCCTACGAGCAGTACTTC. The rearrangement uses TRBV5-1 and TRBJ2-7, with D unclear. V was clipped by 0 bases and J by 0 bases, with 7 bases between them. CDR3 size: 14 residues. CDR1 SGHRS and CDR2 YFSETQ come from the germline V gene.

This clonotype was observed at least ten times. The library was prepared for alpha chains; this beta chain is a stray read, so its frequency means little. V and J are TRBV28 and TRBJ1-1; TRBD1 matches 12 bases. After removal of 8 bases from V and 1 base from J, the junction contained 8 bases not matched to a gene. The CDR3 is 16 amino acids. Germline assignment: CDR1 MDHEN and CDR2 SYDVKM. CDR3 DNA sequence: TGTGCCAGCTCCCTACAGGGACAGGGGGCGAACACTGAAGCTTTCTTT. Translating it yields CASSLQGQGANTEAFF.

This clonotype has more than one count but fewer than ten. This beta chain is off target for a library built for alpha chains, so its abundance means little. The chain uses TRBV6-2 or TRBV6-3 and TRBJ2-3; TRBD1 is a possible D gene (6 bases). This CDR3 spans 14 amino acids. V was shortened by 7 bases and J by 3 bases, with 14 bases between the two germline ends. Germline V CDR1 and CDR2: MNHEY, SVGEGT. The CDR3 sequence: CASNQGLRTDTQYF. The CDR3 coding sequence is TGTGCCAGCAATCAGGGGCTTAGAACAGATACGCAGTATTTT.

This clonotype was counted ten times or more. The size of this beta chain means little, since it is a stray read in a library made for alpha chains. J is TRBJ2-6 and V is TRBV6-5; 11 bases align to TRBD2. Germline V gene sequence: CDR1 MNHEY, CDR2 SVGAGI. Trimming took 7 bases from V and 12 from J; bases not matched to a gene: 8. CDR3 length equals 14 residues. The CDR3 sequence: CASKLAGGPSVLTF. CDR3 sequence (DNA): TGTGCCAGCAAATTAGCGGGGGGGCCATCCGTCCTGACTTTC.

This clonotype was found many times. Within a library made for alpha chains, this beta chain is off target, and its count is uninformative. The rearrangement joins TRBV6-1 to TRBJ1-2, with D possibly being TRBD1 (5 bases). This CDR3 is 15 amino acids long. Germline loops: CDR1 MNHNS, CDR2 SASEGT. V lost 7 bases, J lost 2 bases, and 17 bases lay in between. CDR3 in amino acids: CASNSGWRTNYGYTF. The DNA of the CDR3 is TGTGCCAGCAACTCCGGCTGGCGGACAAACTATGGCTACACCTTC.

This clonotype is medium-sized by share. This beta chain is an unintended read in a library built for alpha chains; its size means little. J is TRBJ2-7 and V is TRBV25-1; 8 nucleotides agree with TRBD1. V was pared by 6 bases and J by 5 bases, with 12 bases of the junction left unmatched. The CDR3 covers 15 residues. The germline V gene has CDR1 MGHDK and CDR2 SYGVNS. CDR3 region: CASRDSGGAYHEQYF. In DNA form, the CDR3 reads TGTGCCAGCAGGGACTCAGGGGGCGCGTACCACGAGCAGTACTTC.

This clonotype occurred many times. This beta chain is a stray read from a library made for alpha chains; its abundance is not meaningful. The rearrangement joins TRBV6-1 to TRBJ1-6; a possible D gene is TRBD1 (5 bases). There are 11 residues in the CDR3. Germline loops: CDR1 MNHNS, CDR2 SASEGT. The V and J ends lost 4 bases and 14 bases respectively, with 9 bases between them. In DNA form, the CDR3 reads TGTGCCAGCAGTGTTCCGGGGGCCCTCCACTTT. Its protein is CASSVPGALHF.

The table lists this clonotype with a count of one. Being off target in a library aimed at alpha chains, this beta chain has a size of little meaning. The CDR3 DNA is TGTGCCAGCAGTGTGCAGGGGGCAAACTATGGCTACACCTTC. This translates into CASSVQGANYGYTF. This rearrangement joins TRBV27 to TRBJ1-2; 8 bases are a match to TRBD1. J gave up 2 bases and V 5 bases, and 4 bases lay outside the gene matches. The CDR3 runs to 14 residues. Germline V gene sequence: CDR1 MNHEY, CDR2 SMNVEV (reference sequence).

This clonotype was seen repeatedly, ten times or more. The library was prepared for alpha chains; this beta chain is a stray read, so its frequency means little. J is TRBJ1-2 and V is TRBV6-5; D unresolved. This CDR3 has 13 amino acids. Trimming removed 5 bases at V and 8 bases at J, with 15 bases between. Germline V CDR1 and CDR2: MNHEY, SVGAGI. The CDR3 region is CASSPGSAGGYTF. The CDR3 bases are TGTGCCAGCAGTCCTGGATCGGCTGGGGGCTACACCTTC.

This clonotype came up many times. This beta chain is off target for a library built for alpha chains, so its abundance means little. This chain joins TRBV4-1 and TRBJ2-7; 8 bases are shared with TRBD2. This CDR3 spans 15 amino acids. Germline CDR1 is MGHRA and CDR2 is YSYEKL. After removal of 1 base from V and 1 base from J, the junction contained 3 bases not matched to a gene. The CDR3: CASSQAPSGSYEQYF. The CDR3 DNA follows: TGCGCCAGCAGCCAAGCTCCTAGCGGGTCCTACGAGCAGTACTTC.